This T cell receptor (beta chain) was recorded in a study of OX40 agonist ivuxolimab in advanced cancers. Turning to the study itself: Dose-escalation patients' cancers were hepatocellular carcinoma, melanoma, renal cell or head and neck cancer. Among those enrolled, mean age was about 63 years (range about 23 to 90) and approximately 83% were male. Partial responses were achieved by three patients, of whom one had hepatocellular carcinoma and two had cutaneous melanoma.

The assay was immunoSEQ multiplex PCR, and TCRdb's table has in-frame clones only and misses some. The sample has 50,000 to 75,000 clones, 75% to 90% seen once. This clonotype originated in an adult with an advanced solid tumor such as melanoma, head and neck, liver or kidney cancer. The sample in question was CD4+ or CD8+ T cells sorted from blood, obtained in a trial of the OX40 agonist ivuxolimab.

This CDR3 reads CASTQGDGNEQFF. As DNA, the CDR3 is TGTGCCAGTACCCAGGGGGACGGCAATGAGCAGTTCTTC. The chain couples TRBV19 to TRBJ2-1, with 7 positions matching TRBD1. There are 13 residues in the CDR3. J gave up 6 bases and V 7 bases, and 6 bases lay outside the gene matches. Germline lookup yields CDR1 LNHDA and CDR2 SQIVND (reference sequence).